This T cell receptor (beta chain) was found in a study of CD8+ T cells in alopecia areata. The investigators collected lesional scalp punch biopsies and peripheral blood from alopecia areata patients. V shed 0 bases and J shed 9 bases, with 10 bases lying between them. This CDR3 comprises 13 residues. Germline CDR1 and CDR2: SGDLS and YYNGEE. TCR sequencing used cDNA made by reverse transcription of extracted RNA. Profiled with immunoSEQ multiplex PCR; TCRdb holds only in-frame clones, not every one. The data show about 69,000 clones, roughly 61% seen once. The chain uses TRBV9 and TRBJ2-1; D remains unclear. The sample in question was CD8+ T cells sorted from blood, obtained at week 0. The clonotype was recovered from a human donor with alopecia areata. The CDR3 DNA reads TGTGCCAGCAGCGTAGGGGCAAGCCCTGAGCAGTTCTTC. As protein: CASSVGASPEQFF.